This T cell receptor (beta chain) was sequenced during a study of T cell responses to AZD1222 COVID-19 vaccine. The study's findings and limits: Repertoire collection took place solely once the T cell response had peaked. In the spike-specific TCR repertoire, nearly half reportedly target unmutated variant regions. Researchers report vaccine-associated CD4 TCRs spanning spike, with dominance at 160-218 and 743-854.

As for this clone: Its antigen is still unknown.

Germline V gene data show CDR1 as SGDLS and CDR2 as YYNGEE. The CDR3 runs to 13 residues. The V gene lost 4 bases and the J gene lost 5 bases, with 10 bases spanning the gap. Second-dose intervals near 4 or 12 weeks were combined. Using immunoSEQ multiplex PCR, the repertoire was profiled, and TCRdb retains in-frame clones only, with some absent. The sample includes approximately 88,000 clones, about nine tenths seen only once; the top ten take approximately 5%. The source was peripheral blood, collected 28 days after the second AZD1222 dose. The chain has TRBV9 and TRBJ2-1; tentatively, D is TRBD1 (5 bases). This receptor was identified in an adult who received the AZD1222 COVID-19 vaccine. The CDR3: CASSPRDHNEQFF. The CDR3 DNA is TGTGCCAGCAGCCCCAGGGATCACAATGAGCAGTTCTTC.